These 26 T cell receptor beta chains came from one sample sequenced in a study of blood T cell repertoires in COVID-19. Profiled with immunoSEQ multiplex PCR; TCRdb holds only in-frame clones, not every one. The sample gives approximately 350,000 clones, under 95% of which show up once; roughly 3.5% is in the top ten. The sequencing input was peripheral blood. These receptors all come from a young woman who had recovered from COVID-19.

This chain links TRBV6-1 with TRBJ2-7, with a weak D call TRBD1 (6 bases). The length of the CDR3 is 19 residues. Deletions cut 0 bases from V and 2 bases from J, with 23 bases between. CDR1 MNHNS and CDR2 SASEGT come from the germline V gene. CDR3 amino acids: CASSEAGDRPPHKTYEQYV. The DNA for the CDR3 is TGTGCCAGCAGTGAAGCGGGTGACAGGCCGCCCCACAAAACCTACGAGCAGTACGTC.

This chain joins TRBV11-2 and TRBJ1-4; D not certain. The CDR3 totals 13 residues. Germline values: CDR1 SGHAT, CDR2 FQNNGV. Trimming removed 2 bases at V and 5 bases at J, with 6 bases between. CDR3 bases: TGTGCCAGCAGCTTAAGCATGAATGAAAAACTGTTTTTT. This sequence encodes CASSLSMNEKLFF.

The rearrangement uses TRBV5-4 and TRBJ2-3, with 15 nucleotides matching TRBD2. CDR1 SGHNT and CDR2 YYREEE come from the germline V gene (reference sequence). The CDR3 sequence is 16 residues long. V dropped 3 bases and J dropped 6; count of bases not matched to a gene: 5. The CDR3 loop is CASSWTSGRAGDTQYF. The CDR3 nucleotides read TGTGCCAGCAGCTGGACTAGCGGGAGGGCGGGGGATACGCAGTATTTT.

The chain uses TRBV7-2 and TRBJ2-3, with D possibly TRBD2 on 5 matching bases. The CDR3 totals 17 residues. V shed 5 bases and J shed 3 bases, with 21 bases lying between them. Germline CDR1 SGHTA, CDR2 FQGNSA. CDR3 bases: TGTGCCAGCAGCCCCACCCTTGCGGGCCCCCCTACAGATACGCAGTATTTT. It specifies CASSPTLAGPPTDTQYF.

In its sample, this clone was seen a few times. The rearrangement links TRBV27 to TRBJ1-6; 9 bases match TRBD1. Per the germline V gene, CDR1 is MNHEY and CDR2 is SMNVEV (reference sequence). The trim removed 3 bases at V and 1 base at J, leaving 13 bases unmatched. The CDR3 extends over 20 amino acids. CDR3 in amino acids: CASSFTQPGTGMSYNSPLHF. CDR3 bases: TGTGCCAGCAGTTTCACCCAACCCGGGACAGGGATGTCCTATAATTCACCCCTCCACTTT.

This clone came up once. The rearrangement links TRBV18 to TRBJ1-1; tentatively, D is TRBD1 (6 bases). The germline V gene encodes CDR1 KGHSH and CDR2 LQKENI. The V gene lost 1 base and the J gene lost 5 bases, with 11 bases spanning the gap. This CDR3 is built from 14 residues. The CDR3 sequence: CASSPLGGTTEAFF. CDR3 coding DNA: TGTGCCAGCTCACCACTAGGGGGAACGACTGAAGCTTTCTTT.

The rearrangement joins TRBV5-4 to TRBJ2-5; D not certain. The CDR3 is 13 residues long. The germline V and J ends were trimmed by 4 bases and 5 bases, with 12 bases remaining between them. Germline CDR1 SGHNT, CDR2 YYREEE (reference sequence). The CDR3 nucleotides read TGTGCCAGCAGCCGAGAACCGTGGGAGACCCAGTACTTC. It codes for CASSREPWETQYF.

This clone was detected a few times. The J gene is TRBJ2-3, the V gene TRBV30, with D perhaps matching TRBD1 (7 bases). The CDR3 sequence is 15 residues long. Trimming shortened V by 0 bases and J by 5 bases, and 15 bases separated the two germline ends. CDR1 and CDR2 from the germline V gene are GTSNPN and SVGIG (reference sequence). Here the CDR3 DNA reads TGTGCCTGGAGTGTAGGGGCAGGGGGGAGAGATACGCAGTATTTT. Residues: CAWSVGAGGRDTQYF.

The V call is TRBV5-4, the J call TRBJ2-1; 8 bases match TRBD2. Trimming cost V 3 bases and J 5 bases; bases outside gene matches: 10. Germline V gives CDR1 SGHNT, CDR2 YYREEE (reference sequence). The CDR3 runs to 16 residues. The CDR3 DNA reads TGTGCCAGCAGCTCCCGGGGTAAGCGGGAGAACAATGAGCAGTTCTTC. Its translation is CASSSRGKRENNEQFF.

The chain joins TRBV24-1 to TRBJ1-1, with 9 bases aligning to TRBD1. There are 13 residues in the CDR3. J lost 12 bases, V lost 3 bases, and 7 bases had no gene match. Per germline, CDR1 KGHDR and CDR2 SFDVKD. The CDR3: CATSDDYRGLTFF. Written as DNA, the CDR3 is TGTGCCACCAGTGATGATTACAGGGGGCTGACTTTCTTT.

CDR3 in amino acids: CASSLISGPGEQFF. CDR3 bases: TGTGCCAGCAGCTTAATAAGCGGGCCAGGTGAGCAGTTCTTC. This chain joins TRBV11-2 and TRBJ2-1, with D perhaps TRBD2 (6 bases). The CDR3 loop spans 14 amino acids. CDR1 and CDR2 (germline): SGHAT, FQNNGV. The V and J ends lost 2 bases and 9 bases respectively, with 14 bases between them.

V gene TRBV2 combines with J gene TRBJ2-5, with TRBD2 matching over 16 bases. The germline V gene has CDR1 SNHLY and CDR2 FYNNEI. The CDR3 is 17 residues long. The trim removed 7 bases at V and 4 bases at J, leaving 9 bases unmatched. The CDR3 loop reads CASMKGLAGGPGETQYF. CDR3 coding DNA: TGTGCCAGCATGAAGGGACTAGCGGGAGGGCCCGGAGAGACCCAGTACTTC.

V and J are TRBV19 and TRBJ2-3; 8 nucleotides agree with TRBD2. Germline CDR1 LNHDA, CDR2 SQIVND (reference sequence). The CDR3 consists of 16 residues. V shed 2 bases, J shed 2 bases, and the junction held 6 bases outside the gene matches. The DNA of the CDR3 is TGTGCCAGTAGTATATGGGGCGGGAGGAACACAGATACGCAGTATTTT. It yields the protein CASSIWGGRNTDTQYF. The full variable domain, with the rest looked up from reference TRBV19 and TRBJ2-3, is DGGITQSPKYLFRKEGQNVTLSCEQNLNHDAMYWYRQDPGQGLRLIYYSQIVNDFQKGDIAEGYSVSREKKESFPLTVTSAQKNPTAFYLCASSIWGGRNTDTQYFGPGTRLTVL.

With regard to this clone: Different DNA sequences within this sample yield the same CDR3. V gene TRBV27 combines with J gene TRBJ2-3; 8 nucleotides agree with TRBD2. V gave up 3 bases and J gave up 3 bases; unmatched junction bases: 5. Germline-derived CDR1 and CDR2 are MNHEY and SMNVEV (reference sequence). This CDR3 is 15 amino acids long. In DNA form, the CDR3 reads TGTGCCAGCAGTTTTGTCAGCGGGAGAACAGATACGCAGTATTTT. Amino acid sequence: CASSFVSGRTDTQYF.

The CDR3 loop reads CASSVPFQGGTGNTIYF. In DNA, the CDR3 is TGTGCCAGCAGTGTCCCCTTTCAAGGGGGTACTGGAAACACCATATATTTT. The chain uses TRBV6-1 and TRBJ1-3, with a possible D match to TRBD1 (6 bases). The ends were cut back, 4 bases at V and 2 bases at J, with 18 bases in the middle. This CDR3 is 17 amino acids long. CDR1 is MNHNS and CDR2 is SASEGT in the germline V gene.

The gene calls are TRBV4-1 and TRBJ1-1; unclear D gene. The V and J ends lost 0 bases and 6 bases respectively, with 14 bases between them. Germline-derived CDR1 and CDR2 are MGHRA and YSYEKL. The CDR3 is 15 amino acids. The CDR3 region is CASSQDARPVAEAFF. CDR3 DNA sequence: TGCGCCAGCAGCCAAGATGCCAGGCCGGTCGCTGAAGCTTTCTTT.

This chain joins TRBV9 and TRBJ2-1; D gene ambiguous. CDR3 length: 14 amino acids. Germline-derived CDR1 and CDR2 are SGDLS and YYNGEE. The V gene lost 0 bases and the J gene lost 3 bases, with 7 bases spanning the gap. The CDR3 protein is CASSVGQNYNEQFF. As DNA, the CDR3 is TGTGCCAGCAGCGTAGGCCAGAACTACAATGAGCAGTTCTTC. Full variable domain (remainder filled in from reference TRBV9 and TRBJ2-1): DSGVTQTPKHLITATGQRVTLRCSPRSGDLSVYWYQQSLDQGLQFLIQYYNGEERAKGNILERFSAQQFPDLHSELNLSSLELGDSALYFCASSVGQNYNEQFFGPGTRLTVL.

This clone was observed a single time. The chain is built from TRBV18 and TRBJ2-7; possibly TRBD1 for D (6 bases). CDR1 is KGHSH, CDR2 LQKENI, per germline. The V gene lost 6 bases and the J gene lost 2 bases, with 11 bases spanning the gap. This CDR3 has 13 residues. The CDR3: CASSPDRTYEQYV. DNA of the CDR3: TGTGCCAGCTCTCCCGACAGGACCTACGAGCAGTACGTC.

The gene calls are TRBV15 and TRBJ1-5, with D uncertain. This CDR3 is built from 13 residues. V lost 2 bases, J lost 4 bases, and 6 bases lay in between. CDR1 is LNHNV and CDR2 is YYDKDF in the germline V gene (reference sequence). The DNA of the CDR3 is TGTGCCACCAGCAGAACCAGAAATCAGCCCCAGCATTTT. It yields the protein CATSRTRNQPQHF.

This chain connects TRBV27 to TRBJ2-3; TRBD2 matches at 7 bases. Germline trimming cut 1 base from V and 6 bases from J; bases unmatched to any gene: 19. The CDR3 covers 19 residues. Germline V gene lookup returns CDR1 MNHEY and CDR2 SMNVEV (reference sequence). The CDR3 nucleotides read TGTGCCAGCAGTTTATGGATCAGGGAGGCCGGGCTAGCGGACGATACGCAGTATTTT. It specifies CASSLWIREAGLADDTQYF.

V is TRBV6-2 or TRBV6-3 and J is TRBJ2-2; D is unclear. The CDR3 is 13 residues long. Germline CDR1 MNHEY, CDR2 SVGEGT. V lost 5 bases to trimming and J lost 1 base, with 5 bases between them. For the CDR3, the DNA is TGTGCCAGCAGTCCACTGAACACCGGGGAGCTGTTTTTT. This gives the protein CASSPLNTGELFF.

V and J are TRBV2 and TRBJ1-4, with 10 bases aligning to TRBD1. With V trimmed by 8 bases and J by 11 bases, 8 bases remained unmatched. The CDR3 loop spans 13 amino acids. Germline V gene lookup returns CDR1 SNHLY and CDR2 FYNNEI. CDR3 sequence: CASRGDRGRKLFF. For the CDR3, the DNA is TGTGCCAGCCGGGGTGACAGGGGGCGTAAACTGTTTTTT.

The V and J genes are TRBV27 and TRBJ1-5; the D gene is possibly TRBD1 (6 bases). The CDR3 is 12 amino acids. Germline loops: CDR1 MNHEY, CDR2 SMNVEV (reference sequence). V lost 7 bases and J lost 8, with 12 bases in between. The CDR3 sequence: CASTTGPEPQHF. Written as DNA, the CDR3 is TGTGCCAGCACCACAGGGCCTGAGCCCCAGCATTTT.

The rearrangement uses TRBV21-1 and TRBJ2-4; the table's D call TRBD2 went unverified against the DNA. TRBV21-1 is a listed pseudogene. The CDR3 extends over 16 amino acids. Written as DNA, the CDR3 is TGTGCCAGCACAATACTGTCGTTTACTGCCAAAAACATTCAGTACTTC. Translated: CASTILSFTAKNIQYF.

The rearrangement joins TRBV6-2 or TRBV6-3 to TRBJ2-5; D is ambiguous. Germline CDR1 and CDR2: MNHEY and SVGEGT. V was trimmed by 0 bases and J by 2 bases, leaving 7 bases between them. The CDR3 is 14 residues long. DNA for the CDR3: TGTGCCAGCAGTTACTCCCTGCGGCAAGAGACCCAGTACTTC. Amino acids: CASSYSLRQETQYF.

The chain employs TRBV3-1 (or the pseudogene TRBV3-2) and TRBJ2-6, with TRBD1 identical over 8 bases. Trimming cost V 3 bases and J 2 bases; bases outside gene matches: 0. The CDR3 spans 15 residues. CDR1 is LGHDT and CDR2 is YNNKEL in the germline V gene (reference sequence). The CDR3 is CASSHRGPGANVLTF. CDR3 DNA: TGTGCCAGCAGCCACAGGGGGCCTGGGGCCAACGTCCTGACTTTC.